A selection of T cell receptor beta chains follows, all from one sample in a study of spatial heterogeneity in lung cancer. TCRdb re-analysed the 5' RACE reads in MiXCR, keeping a single row per CDR3 protein. Found here are around 27,000 distinct CDR3 sequences, 5.4% of them singletons; the top ten hold approximately 24%. Sequenced here: PBMCs, sampled at follow-up. The source of these receptors is a female donor with early-stage non-small cell lung cancer. Both conserved end residues are part of each CDR3. Fields, in order: V gene, D gene, clone size, J gene, CDR3 DNA, CDR3 protein. D genes are given only for firm matches. Clone size, where shown, is once, few, many, or a class for clones that have expanded.

V: TRBV6-5; D: NA; size: many; J: TRBJ2-2; DNA: TGTGCCAGCAGACCCAGCGGTGGGCCCGGGGAGCTGTTTTTT; CDR3: CASRPSGGPGELFF
V: TRBV28; D: NA; size: many; J: TRBJ2-2; DNA: TGTGCCACCCAAAGCTCGAACACCGGGGAGCTGTTTTTT; CDR3: CATQSSNTGELFF
V: TRBV5-6; D: NA; size: many; J: TRBJ2-5; DNA: TGTGCCAGCAGCTTGGCCTACTCGACGGGGGAAGAAGAGACCCAGTACTTC; CDR3: CASSLAYSTGEEETQYF
V: TRBV20-1; D: NA; size: many; J: TRBJ2-7; DNA: TGCAGTGCTCCGGAGGGCTACGAGCAGTACTTC; CDR3: CSAPEGYEQYF
V: TRBV28; D: NA; size: many; J: TRBJ2-7; DNA: TGTGCCAGCAGTTCCGCTGGAGCGCTTCAGGGTTACGAGCAGTACTTC; CDR3: CASSSAGALQGYEQYF
V: TRBV12-3/TRBV12-4; D: TRBD1; size: many; J: TRBJ2-5; DNA: TGTGCCAGCAGTTATACCGACAGGGCAGAGACCCAGTACTTC; CDR3: CASSYTDRAETQYF
V: TRBV12-3/TRBV12-4; D: TRBD1; size: many; J: TRBJ2-3; DNA: TGTGCCAGCAGTTTCACAGGGGGCGAGACAGATACGCAGTATTTT; CDR3: CASSFTGGETDTQYF
V: TRBV7-3; D: TRBD1; size: many; J: TRBJ2-3; DNA: TGTGCCAGCAGCCCCCCAGGGGGCGGGCCAGATACGCAGTATTTT; CDR3: CASSPPGGGPDTQYF
V: TRBV6-5; D: TRBD2; size: many; J: TRBJ2-7; DNA: TGTGCCAGCACTAGCGGGAGCTCCTACGAGCAGTACTTC; CDR3: CASTSGSSYEQYF
V: TRBV7-9; D: TRBD1; size: many; J: TRBJ1-1; DNA: TGTGCCAGCAGCTTAAGCCTGGGACAGCAAAACACTGAAGCTTTCTTT; CDR3: CASSLSLGQQNTEAFF
V: TRBV6-5; D: NA; size: many; J: TRBJ2-3; DNA: TGTGCCAGCAGCCTGGAGGGGGTGAGCACAGATACGCAGTATTTT; CDR3: CASSLEGVSTDTQYF
V: TRBV7-2; D: NA; size: many; J: TRBJ1-5; DNA: TGTGCCAGCAGCCCGAGCAGAGATCAGCCCCAGCATTTT; CDR3: CASSPSRDQPQHF
V: TRBV11-1; D: NA; size: many; J: TRBJ1-2; DNA: TGTGCCAGCAGCCAAGACATAGCGGACTATGGCTACACCTTC; CDR3: CASSQDIADYGYTF
V: TRBV6-1; D: NA; size: NA; J: TRBJ2-5; DNA: TGTGCCAGCAGTGAAGGAGCCATAGAGACCCAGTACTTC; CDR3: CASSEGAIETQYF